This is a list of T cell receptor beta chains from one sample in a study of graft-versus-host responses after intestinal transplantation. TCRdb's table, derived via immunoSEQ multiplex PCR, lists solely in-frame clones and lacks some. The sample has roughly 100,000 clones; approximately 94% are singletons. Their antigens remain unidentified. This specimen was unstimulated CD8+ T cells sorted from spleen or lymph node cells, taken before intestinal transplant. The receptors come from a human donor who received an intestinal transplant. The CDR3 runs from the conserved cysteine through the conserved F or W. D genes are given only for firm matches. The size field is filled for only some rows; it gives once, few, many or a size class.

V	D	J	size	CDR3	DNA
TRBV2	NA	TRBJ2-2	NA	CASRGRELFF	TGTGCCAGCAGGGGCAGGGAGCTGTTTTTT
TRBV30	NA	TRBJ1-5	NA	CAWGEFNQPQHF	TGTGCCTGGGGGGAGTTCAATCAGCCCCAGCATTTT
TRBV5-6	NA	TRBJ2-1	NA	CASSVGAEQFF	TGTGCCAGCAGCGTCGGGGCTGAGCAGTTCTTC
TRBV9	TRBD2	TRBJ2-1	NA	CASSGGGAGAYNEQFF	TGTGCCAGCAGCGGCGGGGGGGCGGGTGCCTACAATGAGCAGTTCTTC
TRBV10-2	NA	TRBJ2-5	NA	CASSEAQETQYF	TGCGCCAGCAGTGAGGCTCAAGAGACCCAGTACTTC
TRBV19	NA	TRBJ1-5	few	CASRQGNQPQHF	TGTGCCAGTAGACAGGGAAATCAGCCCCAGCATTTT
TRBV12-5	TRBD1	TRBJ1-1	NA	CASGSLTGGTSEAFF	TGTGCTAGTGGTTCGTTAACAGGGGGCACGTCTGAAGCTTTCTTT
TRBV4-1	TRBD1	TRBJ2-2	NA	CASSQVGDRANTGELFF	TGCGCCAGCAGCCAAGTTGGGGACAGGGCGAACACCGGGGAGCTGTTTTTT
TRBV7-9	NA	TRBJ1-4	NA	CASSLVPDDEKLFF	TGTGCCAGCAGCTTAGTACCGGATGATGAAAAACTGTTTTTT
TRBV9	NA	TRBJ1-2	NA	CASSVYPGPYGYTF	TGTGCCAGCAGCGTATATCCAGGGCCATATGGCTACACCTTC